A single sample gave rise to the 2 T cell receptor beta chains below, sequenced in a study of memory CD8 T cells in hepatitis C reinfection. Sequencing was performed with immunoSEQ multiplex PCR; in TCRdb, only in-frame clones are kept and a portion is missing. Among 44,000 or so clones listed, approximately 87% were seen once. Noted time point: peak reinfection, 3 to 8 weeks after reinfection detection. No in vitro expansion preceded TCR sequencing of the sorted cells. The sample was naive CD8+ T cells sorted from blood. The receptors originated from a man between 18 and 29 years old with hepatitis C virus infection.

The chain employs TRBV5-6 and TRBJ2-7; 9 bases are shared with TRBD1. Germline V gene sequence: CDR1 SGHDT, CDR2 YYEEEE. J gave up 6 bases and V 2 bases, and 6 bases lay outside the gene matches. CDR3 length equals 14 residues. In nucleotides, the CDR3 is TGTGCCAGCAGCTTCTTTGGGACAGGGAGCGAGCAGTACTTC. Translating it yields CASSFFGTGSEQYF.

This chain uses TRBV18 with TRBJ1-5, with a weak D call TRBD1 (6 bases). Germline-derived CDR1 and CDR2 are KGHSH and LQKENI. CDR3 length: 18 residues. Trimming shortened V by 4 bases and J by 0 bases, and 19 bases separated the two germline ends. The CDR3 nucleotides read TGTGCCAGCTCACTAAAATCGTCCGGGACACATAGCAATCAGCCCCAGCATTTT. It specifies CASSLKSSGTHSNQPQHF.